A selection of T cell receptor beta chains follows, all from one sample in a study of blood T cells in healthy people across ages. TCRdb used MiXCR to reprocess the 5' RACE reads, holding one entry per CDR3 protein. The data show approximately 880,000 distinct CDR3 sequences, with 45% to 50% seen just once and around an eighth held by the top ten. Input material: blood. The receptors here all came from a man younger than 40 in good health. Each CDR3 is given with its conserved first and last residue. The D gene is left open where the match is weak. Clone size appears in some rows only: once, few, many, or a class for an expanded clone.

>TRBJ2-3|TRBV10-3|TRBD1|NA
CAISESQGAADTQYF
TGTGCCATCAGTGAGTCACAGGGGGCGGCAGATACGCAGTATTTT
>TRBJ1-5|TRBV10-3|NA|NA
CAISEAGERGQPQHF
TGTGCCATCAGTGAAGCAGGGGAGAGGGGTCAGCCCCAGCATTTT
>TRBJ2-7|TRBV4-3|NA|NA
CADSQDLGGGNYEQYF
TGCGCCGACAGCCAAGATCTTGGAGGGGGCAATTACGAGCAGTACTTC
>TRBJ1-1|TRBV4-1|NA|NA
CASSQGGASEAFF
TGCGCCAGCAGCCAAGGGGGGGCGTCCGAAGCTTTCTTT
>TRBJ1-2|TRBV6-2/TRBV6-3|TRBD1|NA
CASRPNRGPNYGYTF
TGTGCCAGCAGACCCAACAGGGGGCCTAACTATGGCTACACCTTC
>TRBJ2-7|TRBV27|TRBD2|NA
CASSASSGGLVYEQYF
TGTGCCAGCAGTGCTTCTAGCGGGGGGTTAGTTTACGAGCAGTACTTC
>TRBJ2-7|TRBV29-1|NA|once
CSVGNEQYF
TGTAGCGTTGGCAATGAGCAGTACTTC
>TRBJ2-1|TRBV6-5|NA|few
CASSYHESASYNEQFF
TGTGCCAGCAGTTACCACGAGTCAGCATCTTACAATGAGCAGTTCTTC
>TRBJ1-2|TRBV10-3|NA|NA
CAISESPGYGYTF
TGTGCCATCAGTGAGTCACCAGGCTATGGCTACACCTTC
>TRBJ1-1|TRBV12-3/TRBV12-4|NA|NA
CASRTQEANTEAFF
TGTGCCAGCAGAACTCAGGAGGCGAACACTGAAGCTTTCTTT
>TRBJ2-7|TRBV20-1|NA|NA
CSANTGESYEQYF
TGCAGTGCTAATACGGGGGAGTCCTACGAGCAGTACTTC
>TRBJ1-4|TRBV15|NA|NA
CATSRVRGANEKLFF
TGTGCCACCAGCAGAGTGCGGGGGGCTAATGAAAAACTGTTTTTT
>TRBJ2-7|TRBV6-2/TRBV6-3|TRBD2|NA
CASSPGLAGGISYNEQYF
TGTGCCAGCAGCCCCGGACTAGCGGGGGGGATTTCCTACAATGAGCAGTACTTC